Below are 5 T cell receptor beta chains sequenced from a single sample in a study of T cells in localized non-small cell lung cancer. Repertoires were generated with immunoSEQ multiplex PCR, while TCRdb's copy carries only in-frame clones and drops some. The sample includes about 24,000 clones, about 89% seen only once; the top ten take about a fifth. This material consisted of peripheral blood, taken before any cancer treatment. The receptor source for this set is a man aged 40 to 70 with stage I squamous cell lung carcinoma.

CDR3 protein: CASSTALTGELFF. CDR3 sequence (DNA): TGTGCCAGTAGTACGGCCCTCACCGGGGAGCTGTTTTTT. This chain links TRBV19 with TRBJ2-2, with D unclear. Per germline, CDR1 LNHDA and CDR2 SQIVND (reference sequence). This CDR3 comprises 13 residues. V lost 4 bases and J lost 4, with 7 bases in between.

The rearrangement joins TRBV6-1 to TRBJ2-1; D unclear. The CDR3 sequence is 13 residues long. Trimming removed 7 bases at V and 7 bases at J, with 14 bases between. The V gene's germline CDR1 is MNHNS and CDR2 SASEGT. The CDR3 sequence: CASTAGFWNEQFF. DNA for the CDR3: TGTGCCAGCACCGCCGGGTTCTGGAATGAGCAGTTCTTC.

V and J are TRBV6-5 and TRBJ1-3; the D gene is possibly TRBD1 (6 bases). This CDR3 is 15 amino acids long. The V and J ends lost 0 bases and 2 bases respectively, with 8 bases between them. CDR1 and CDR2 from the germline V gene are MNHEY and SVGAGI. In DNA form, the CDR3 reads TGTGCCAGCAGTTACTCTTGGACAGCTGGAAACACCATATATTTT. It codes for CASSYSWTAGNTIYF.

This chain connects TRBV6-5 to TRBJ2-1; D uncertain. The CDR3 runs 15 residues. CDR1 and CDR2 from the germline V gene are MNHEY and SVGAGI. With 0 bases removed from V and 4 bases from J, the gap between germline ends came to 10 bases. The CDR3 protein is CASSYSPESYNEQFF. In nucleotides, the CDR3 is TGTGCCAGCAGTTACTCGCCAGAATCATACAATGAGCAGTTCTTC.

This clone was counted only a few times. V usage is TRBV7-9 and J usage is TRBJ1-2, with 8 positions matching TRBD1. V shed 5 bases, J shed 3 bases, and the junction held 17 bases outside the gene matches. This CDR3 comprises 18 residues. Germline CDR1 is SEHNR and CDR2 is FQNEAQ (reference sequence). CDR3 residues: CASSPWGPAGGAYYGYTF. The CDR3, as DNA: TGTGCCAGCAGCCCTTGGGGCCCGGCAGGGGGCGCTTACTATGGCTACACCTTC.